The 20 T cell receptor beta chains in this list originate from one sample, sequenced in a study of high-grade serous ovarian cancer treatment subgroups. Here immunoSEQ multiplex PCR was the method, and the copy in TCRdb shows in-frame clones only, minus some. This sample has more than 15,000 clones, with approximately 77% found just once. Tumor samples were taken before definitive surgery or chemotherapy. Input material: tumor tissue. The source of these receptors is a human donor with high-grade serous ovarian cancer.

This clone is deemed medium-sized (0.01 to 0.1%). One end of the junction varies from germline; a read error may be responsible. This rearrangement joins TRBV5-8 to TRBJ1-2; D is uncertain. CDR1 and CDR2 (germline): SGHTS, YDEGEE. This CDR3 spans 10 amino acids. CDR3 loop: CASSIRRSHF. DNA for the CDR3: TGTGCCAGCAGCATTCGACGTTCCCACTTC.

This clone was detected only a few times. V and J are TRBV5-1 and TRBJ2-5; D unresolved. Trimming cost V 5 bases and J 1 base, with 12 bases left between them. The CDR3 covers 14 residues. The germline V gene encodes CDR1 SGHRS and CDR2 YFSETQ. CDR3 sequence reads: CASRPFLGQETQYF. The CDR3 coding sequence is TGCGCCAGCAGACCCTTTCTAGGCCAAGAGACCCAGTACTTC.

The chain couples TRBV9 to TRBJ2-7, with D possibly called TRBD1 or TRBD2 (5 bases each). This CDR3 is built from 13 residues. The V end lost 4 bases, the J end lost 5 bases, and 13 bases lay between the germline ends. Germline CDR1 SGDLS, CDR2 YYNGEE. The CDR3 DNA follows: TGTGCCAGCAGCCCAATTTCGGGACACGAGCAGTACTTC. The encoded protein is CASSPISGHEQYF.

This chain connects TRBV11-2 to TRBJ2-7; D is possibly TRBD1 (5 bases). Germline V CDR1 and CDR2: SGHAT, FQNNGV. This CDR3 comprises 12 residues. V was clipped by 3 bases and J by 4 bases, with 7 bases between them. The CDR3 nucleotides are TGTGCCAGCAGCTTCAGGGATTACGAGCAGTACTTC. It yields the protein CASSFRDYEQYF.

In its sample, this clone was seen once. V and J are TRBV6-5 and TRBJ2-7; D remains unclear. V was cut by 0 bases and J by 5 bases, with 8 bases left in between. CDR3 size: 13 residues. The germline CDR1 and CDR2 sequences are MNHEY and SVGAGI. CDR3 in amino acids: CASSYSILHEQYF. CDR3 coding DNA: TGTGCCAGCAGTTACTCGATACTCCACGAGCAGTACTTC.

The chain combines TRBV2 with TRBJ2-7; D remains unclear. V lost 2 bases, J lost 2 bases, and 13 bases lay in between. The CDR3 sequence is 15 residues long. From germline, CDR1 is SNHLY and CDR2 FYNNEI. The CDR3 DNA reads TGTGCCAGCAGTGAATCGGTAGGAACCACCTACGAGCAGTACTTC. This codes for CASSESVGTTYEQYF.

The chain uses TRBV6-1 and TRBJ1-1; D is perhaps TRBD1 (5 bases). CDR3 length equals 15 residues. V shed 7 bases and J shed 3 bases, with 18 bases lying between them. Germline V CDR1 and CDR2: MNHNS, SASEGT. The CDR3 DNA is TGTGCCAGCATGGCGAACCAGGGATGGGACACTGAAGCTTTCTTT. As protein: CASMANQGWDTEAFF.

The genes are TRBV13 and TRBJ1-2, with D possibly matching TRBD1 (5 bases). CDR3 length equals 17 residues. Trimming took 2 bases from V and 1 from J, leaving 17 bases between them. The germline gives CDR1 PRHDT, CDR2 FYEKMQ (reference sequence). The CDR3 region is CASSLQGSRGGNYGYTF. CDR3 DNA sequence: TGTGCCAGCAGCTTACAGGGCAGTCGGGGAGGTAACTATGGCTACACCTTC.

This clone has only one observation. The genes are TRBV7-2 and TRBJ2-7; 10 bases line up with TRBD2. V shed 2 bases, J shed 6 bases, and the junction held 10 bases outside the gene matches. This CDR3 contains 16 residues. Germline CDR1 and CDR2: SGHTA and FQGNSA. CDR3 region: CASSLRPSGSTGEQYF. CDR3 DNA: TGTGCCAGCAGCTTACGCCCTAGCGGGAGTACGGGCGAGCAGTACTTC.

The chain employs TRBV6-5 and TRBJ1-5; D unclear. The ends were cut back, 3 bases at V and 0 bases at J, with 9 bases in the middle. This CDR3 has 15 residues. The germline CDR1 and CDR2 sequences are MNHEY and SVGAGI. CDR3 nucleotide sequence: TGTGCCAGCAGTTATCGGATTCTTAGCAATCAGCCCCAGCATTTT. It codes for CASSYRILSNQPQHF.

This clone was detected only once. This sequence joins TRBV23-1 and TRBJ1-1; no clear D. TRBV23-1 is given ORF status, its function remaining uncertain. The CDR3 is 12 amino acids. Deletions cut 0 bases from V and 10 bases from J, with 9 bases between. CDR3 residues: CASSQSRAGAFF. In nucleotides, the CDR3 is TGCGCCAGCAGTCAATCTAGGGCTGGAGCTTTCTTT.

The chain uses TRBV11-2 and TRBJ2-3; weak D call: TRBD2 (6 bases). Germline lookup yields CDR1 SGHAT and CDR2 FQNNGV. V was clipped by 5 bases and J by 2 bases, with 11 bases between them. This CDR3 has 14 amino acids. For the CDR3, the DNA is TGTGCCAGCAGCCTGGGACTCTCCACAGATACGCAGTATTTT. It specifies CASSLGLSTDTQYF.

This clone was picked up a small number of times. The chain carries TRBV5-1 and TRBJ1-1; D is unresolved. With 3 bases removed from V and 5 bases from J, the gap between germline ends came to 14 bases. The CDR3 is made up of 14 amino acids. Germline V gives CDR1 SGHRS, CDR2 YFSETQ. The CDR3 DNA follows: TGCGCCAGCAGCTCAGCCGGGATGAGTACTGAAGCTTTCTTT. This translates into CASSSAGMSTEAFF.

The genes are TRBV7-9 and TRBJ1-1, with 7 bases lining up with TRBD1. With 5 bases clipped from V and 1 base from J, the junction kept 1 base outside the gene matches. The CDR3 has 13 residues. Germline assignment: CDR1 SEHNR and CDR2 FQNEAQ (reference sequence). CDR3 region: CASSQGGNTEAFF. The CDR3 bases are TGTGCCAGCAGCCAGGGGGGGAACACTGAAGCTTTCTTT.

The rearrangement links TRBV7-2 to TRBJ2-1; TRBD2 matches at 8 bases. CDR3 length: 16 amino acids. The germline gives CDR1 SGHTA, CDR2 FQGNSA. V trimming: 1 base; J trimming: 0 bases; junction bases outside the gene matches: 2. The DNA for the CDR3 is TGTGCCAGCAGCTTAGTAGCGGGATCCTCCTACAATGAGCAGTTCTTC. Translated, it gives CASSLVAGSSYNEQFF.

The chain links TRBV6-1 to TRBJ1-4; no clear D gene. Germline lookup yields CDR1 MNHNS and CDR2 SASEGT. The V end lost 6 bases, the J end lost 8 bases, and 7 bases lay between the germline ends. This CDR3 spans 11 amino acids. CDR3 loop: CASRVGEKLFF. The DNA for the CDR3 is TGTGCCAGCAGGGTAGGCGAAAAACTGTTTTTT.

A few counts support this clone. The V gene is TRBV19, the J gene TRBJ2-7; perhaps TRBD2 as D (5 bases). Germline values: CDR1 LNHDA, CDR2 SQIVND (reference sequence). The CDR3 length is 12 residues. V lost 8 bases to trimming and J lost 3 bases, with 11 bases between them. The CDR3 sequence is CASGQRDYEQYF. The CDR3 DNA reads as TGTGCCAGTGGTCAGAGGGACTACGAGCAGTACTTC.

V usage is TRBV4-3 and J usage is TRBJ2-5, with TRBD2 matching 9 bases. Germline loops: CDR1 LGHNA, CDR2 YSLEER. Losses at the gene ends were 0 bases for V and 6 bases for J; bases not matched to a gene: 8. This CDR3 is built from 16 residues. Here the CDR3 reads CASSQDRVAGEKTQYF. The CDR3 region has the DNA TGCGCCAGCAGCCAAGATAGAGTAGCGGGAGAAAAGACCCAGTACTTC.

This clone was detected once. The chain employs TRBV4-2 and TRBJ2-7; no firm D call. From germline, CDR1 is LGHNA and CDR2 YNFKEQ. The CDR3 contains 13 residues. Trimming left V 0 bases short and J 3 bases short, with 6 bases between. The CDR3 bases are TGTGCCAGCAGCCAAGACCCGCGCTACGAGCAGTACTTC. It specifies CASSQDPRYEQYF.

The rearrangement joins TRBV2 to TRBJ1-6; D is unclear. CDR3 length equals 19 residues. CDR1 SNHLY and CDR2 FYNNEI come from the germline V gene. The V end was cut by 2 bases, the J end by 0 bases, with 17 bases between. CDR3 in amino acids: CASSERGSFLSSYNSPLHF. The CDR3 DNA reads as TGTGCCAGCAGTGAAAGAGGCAGTTTCCTTAGCTCCTATAATTCACCCCTCCACTTT.